This T cell receptor beta chain was captured by sequencing in a study of CD8 T cells in ankylosing spondylitis. The CDR3 covers 16 residues. The germline gives CDR1 KGHDR, CDR2 SFDVKD. V was pared by 5 bases and J by 6 bases, with 12 bases of the junction left unmatched. Quantitative 5'-RACE was performed with molecular barcodes, and it yielded the TCR beta libraries. Using its own MiXCR run on the 5' RACE reads, TCRdb lists one record per CDR3 protein. The sample holds fewer than 550,000 distinct CDR3 sequences; approximately 5.3% are singletons and the top ten take under 4.5%. Findings of the study overall: Some of these motif variants have turned up before, in reports on reactive arthritis synovial fluid and blood. Significant enrichment of disease-linked clones was reported in matched ankylosing spondylitis synovial fluid. What appeared characteristic of ankylosing spondylitis blood was a TCR beta motif of several highly homologous variants.

This clonotype was counted many times. Antigen unknown. Sequencing input: blood, either unsorted or a sorted T cell fraction (not recorded which). V and J are TRBV24-1 and TRBJ2-3; 8 bases line up with TRBD1. The clonotype was recovered from a male donor with ankylosing spondylitis. The CDR3 bases are TGTGCCACCAGTGGGTATCAGGGGGCGTCGTCCGATACGCAGTATTTT. Encoded protein: CATSGYQGASSDTQYF.